This T cell receptor beta chain came from a study of T-cell reconstitution after alpha-beta-depleted transplantation in children. Overall study findings and caveats: Approximately two months post-transplant, alpha-beta T cells reportedly originated from several hundred expanded graft clones. T-cell numbers and diversity, one year after transplant, stemmed largely from T cells that were newly produced. At day 60, the high TCRbeta diversity found in some patients originated from recipient T cells and thymic progenitors that had survived.

In germline, CDR1 is SGHRS, CDR2 YFSETQ. The CDR3 is 14 residues long. Trimming took 1 base from V and 7 from J, leaving 12 bases between them. As it was prepared, the TCRbeta library received unique molecular identifiers. MiXCR, run by TCRdb on the PCR reads, gives a single entry per CDR3 protein. This sample has 490,000 or so distinct CDR3 sequences, with more than 9% found just once. Points on this clonotype: The antigen remains unidentified.

The chain combines TRBV5-1 with TRBJ2-1; possibly TRBD2 for D (6 bases). The input for sequencing was PBMCs, taken before TCRalphabeta/CD19-depleted stem cell transplant. This TCR came from a child younger than 10 with inherited bone marrow failure, due to receive a stem cell transplant. CDR3 DNA: TGCGCCAGCAGCTTGACTAGCCGTGGGAATGAGCAGTTCTTC. Protein product: CASSLTSRGNEQFF.